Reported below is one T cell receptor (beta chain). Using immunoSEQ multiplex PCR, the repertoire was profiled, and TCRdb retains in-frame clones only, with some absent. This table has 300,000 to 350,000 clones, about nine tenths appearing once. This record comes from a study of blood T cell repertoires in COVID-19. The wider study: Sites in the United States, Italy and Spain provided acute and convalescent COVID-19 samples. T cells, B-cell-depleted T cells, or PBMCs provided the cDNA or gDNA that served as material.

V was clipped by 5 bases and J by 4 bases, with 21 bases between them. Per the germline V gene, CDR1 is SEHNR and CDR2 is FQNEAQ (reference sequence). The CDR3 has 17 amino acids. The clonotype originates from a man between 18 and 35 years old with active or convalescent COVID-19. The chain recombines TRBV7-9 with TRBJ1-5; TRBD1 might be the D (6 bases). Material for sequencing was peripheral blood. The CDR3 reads CASSLLLPGQRNQPQHF. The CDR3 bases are TGTGCCAGCAGCCTACTGCTGCCGGGACAAAGGAATCAGCCCCAGCATTTT. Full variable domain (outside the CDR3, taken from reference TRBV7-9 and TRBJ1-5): DTGVSQNPRHKITKRGQNVTFRCDPISEHNRLYWYRQTLGQGPEFLTYFQNEAQLEKSRLLSDRFSAERPKGSFSTLEIQRTEQGDSAMYLCASSLLLPGQRNQPQHFGDGTRLSIL.